This entry describes one T cell receptor (beta chain). The data stem from a study of blood T cell repertoires in COVID-19. Turning to the study itself: The United States, Italy and Spain supplied acute and convalescent COVID-19 samples. T cells, B-cell-depleted T cells, or PBMCs supplied cDNA or gDNA.

V dropped 4 bases and J dropped 0 bases, with 10 bases sitting between them. CDR3 length equals 14 residues. The germline CDR1 and CDR2 sequences are MDHEN and SYDVKM. In the authors' workflow: Reference gene primer amplification gave estimated nucleated cell counts. Sequenced by immunoSEQ multiplex PCR; TCRdb stores in-frame clones only, minus some. The V and J calls and clone size were taken over from that table, and D and trimming were inferred from the DNA. The table has 160,000 or so clones, around 92% seen once. This TCR was sampled from a man in his fifties or sixties with acute or convalescent COVID-19. Sequencing was done on a sample of peripheral blood. The J gene is TRBJ2-7, the V gene TRBV28, with a possible D match to TRBD2 (6 bases). The CDR3 protein is CASSSPGSSYEQYF. The DNA for the CDR3 is TGTGCCAGCAGTTCCCCCGGGAGCTCCTACGAGCAGTACTTC.